The 7 T cell receptor beta chains reported below all come from one sample, sequenced in a study of siplizumab effects on memory and regulatory T cells. Produced via immunoSEQ multiplex PCR; TCRdb's table is partial and in-frame only. The data contain approximately 110,000 clones, roughly nine tenths of them seen just once; the ten biggest clones take up around 0.75%. Sequencing was carried out using Tregs sorted from blood. The receptor set was obtained from a human donor in good health.

The chain joins TRBV27 to TRBJ2-7; 12 bases map to TRBD1. V was clipped by 5 bases and J by 7 bases; unmatched bases: 9. There are 15 residues in the CDR3. Looked up from germline, CDR1 is MNHEY and CDR2 is SMNVEV (reference sequence). DNA for the CDR3: TGTGCCAGCAGTATTCCGGGACAGGGGGCGCGAGAGCAGTACTTC. Translation gives CASSIPGQGAREQYF.

This chain joins TRBV7-8 and TRBJ2-7, with 10 bases lining up with TRBD1. Trimming removed 5 bases from V and 3 bases from J; junction bases left unmatched: 7. Per germline, CDR1 SGHVS and CDR2 FQNEAQ. The CDR3 contains 15 residues. CDR3 nucleotides: TGTGCCAGCAGCCACGGACAGGGGGAAGGCTACGAGCAGTACTTC. It translates to CASSHGQGEGYEQYF.

This clone was seen a few times. The chain carries TRBV4-1 and TRBJ2-5; 9 bases align to TRBD2. V was pared by 1 base and J by 1 base, with 4 bases of the junction left unmatched. Looked up from germline, CDR1 is MGHRA and CDR2 is YSYEKL. This CDR3 region has 16 residues. CDR3 region: CASSQGGSGSQETQYF. The DNA for the CDR3 is TGCGCCAGCAGCCAAGGGGGTAGCGGGAGCCAAGAGACCCAGTACTTC.

The chain couples TRBV19 to TRBJ1-2; tentatively, D is TRBD1 (5 bases). CDR1 and CDR2 (germline): LNHDA, SQIVND (reference sequence). V lost 2 bases, J lost 8 bases, and 9 bases lay in between. This CDR3 comprises 12 residues. The CDR3 sequence is CASSIPGKGYTF. CDR3 bases: TGTGCCAGTAGTATACCAGGGAAGGGCTACACCTTC.

V is TRBV19 and J is TRBJ2-7; a weak D match, TRBD2 (5 bases). Trimming removed 4 bases from V and 2 bases from J, with 15 bases in between. The CDR3 is 15 residues long. The V gene's germline CDR1 is LNHDA and CDR2 SQIVND (reference sequence). CDR3 in amino acids: CASSKLQDSAYEQYF. CDR3 sequence (DNA): TGTGCCAGTAGTAAGCTGCAGGACTCAGCCTACGAGCAGTACTTC.

Only one count was recorded for this clone. The chain combines TRBV29-1 with TRBJ1-2, with D possibly being TRBD1 (5 bases). Germline CDR1 is SQVTM and CDR2 is ANQGSEA. V was trimmed by 6 bases and J by 8 bases, leaving 19 bases between them. CDR3 length: 13 amino acids. CDR3 sequence (DNA): TGCAGCGTCGGTTGGGGGGAGTCAGGGGGCTACACCTTC. This gives the protein CSVGWGESGGYTF. The variable domain in full, completed from reference TRBV29-1 and TRBJ1-2, reads SAVISQKPSRDICQRGTSLTIQCQVDSQVTMMFWYRQQPGQSLTLIATANQGSEATYESGFVIDKFPISRPNLTFSTLTVSNMSPEDSSIYLCSVGWGESGGYTFGSGTRLTVV.

The chain joins TRBV5-1 to TRBJ1-4; D unclear. The V and J ends lost 5 bases and 7 bases respectively, with 18 bases between them. The CDR3 runs to 15 residues. Germline V gives CDR1 SGHRS, CDR2 YFSETQ. In DNA, the CDR3 is TGCGCCAGCAGTTATAGTCCGGGGTCCACTGAAAAACTGTTTTTT. As protein: CASSYSPGSTEKLFF.